Following are 30 T cell receptor beta chains from one sample sequenced in a study of beta chain features in type 1 diabetes (dated by TCRdb to the late 2010s). Overall study outcomes, separate from this receptor: Type 1 diabetes patients showed a moderate but significant shortening of TCRB CDR3 length in all four CD4+ subsets.

The library was generated by the immunoSEQ multiplex PCR assay. The entire isolated RNA was reverse transcribed using the High Capacity cDNA Reverse Transcription Kit, and thus expressed TCRB transcripts were sequenced. TCRdb retrieved this table from immuneACCESS and kept in-frame rearrangements only. Not all clones are present; in checked studies, unresolved V genes account for under half, and no reason is known for the remainder. This sample is represented by roughly 340,000 clones; roughly 12% of them were singletons. Together, the top ten hold 0.0095% to 0.013% of the sample. Antigen specificity for these receptors is unknown. Sequenced material: naive CD4+ T cells from blood. What this sample's cell subset or site label stands for: true naive CD4+ T cells. Source of these receptors: a woman younger than 35 with type 1 diabetes.

A few counts support this clone. The J gene is TRBJ1-4, the V gene TRBV11-2; TRBD1 matches at 11 bases. The V gene's germline CDR1 is SGHAT and CDR2 FQNNGV. The V segment lost 4 bases and the J segment 3 bases; nucleotides outside the gene matches: 1. The CDR3 sequence is 15 residues long. CDR3 DNA: TGTGCCAGCAGCTCGGGACAGGGGGCTAATGAAAAACTGTTTTTT. This codes for CASSSGQGANEKLFF.

The V call is TRBV14, the J call TRBJ1-2; 8 bases are a match to TRBD1. In germline, CDR1 is SGHDN, CDR2 FVKESK. The V gene end was trimmed by 9 bases and the J gene end by 4 bases; junction bases not matched to a gene: 7. This CDR3 region has 13 residues. The CDR3 reads CASSRGRGYGYTF. CDR3 sequence (DNA): TGTGCCAGTAGCAGGGGGCGCGGCTATGGCTACACCTTC.

The CDR3 reads CASSEAAARTNTGELFF. Here the CDR3 DNA reads TGTGCCAGCAGTGAAGCGGCGGCTAGAACGAACACCGGGGAGCTGTTTTTT. The chain uses TRBV11-2 and TRBJ2-2; tentatively, D is TRBD2 (5 bases). Germline lookup yields CDR1 SGHAT and CDR2 FQNNGV. With 6 bases removed from V and 0 bases from J, the gap between germline ends came to 17 bases. CDR3 length equals 17 residues.

This clone came up a few times. J is TRBJ2-1 and V is TRBV11-3, with 8 bases lining up with TRBD2. Germline trimming cut 5 bases from V and 2 bases from J; bases unmatched to any gene: 2. The CDR3 spans 14 residues. Looked up from germline, CDR1 is SGHNT and CDR2 is YENEEA. CDR3 in amino acids: CASSREGPYNEQFF. As DNA, the CDR3 is TGTGCCAGCAGCCGGGAGGGTCCCTACAATGAGCAGTTCTTC.

The chain is built from TRBV19 and TRBJ2-3; D is ambiguous. The CDR3 contains 11 residues. Trimming took 4 bases from V and 5 from J, leaving 4 bases between them. The germline V gene encodes CDR1 LNHDA and CDR2 SQIVND (reference sequence). The CDR3 DNA is TGTGCCAGTAGTAGCGGAGATACGCAGTATTTT. It yields the protein CASSSGDTQYF.

In its sample, this clone was seen a few times. The chain couples TRBV7-9 to TRBJ2-1, with D possibly being TRBD2 (5 bases). This CDR3 region has 15 residues. The germline gives CDR1 SEHNR, CDR2 FQNEAQ (reference sequence). The germline V and J ends were trimmed by 4 bases and 6 bases, with 16 bases remaining between them. Written as DNA, the CDR3 is TGTGCCAGCAGCTCCAGTTGGAGAGGAGGCAATGAGCAGTTCTTC. Its translation: CASSSSWRGGNEQFF.

This chain connects TRBV19 to TRBJ2-3; D is unresolved. The germline V gene encodes CDR1 LNHDA and CDR2 SQIVND (reference sequence). The CDR3 consists of 14 residues. Trimming shortened V by 5 bases and J by 0 bases, and 9 bases separated the two germline ends. The CDR3 here is CASSPPQSTDTQYF. The CDR3 DNA is TGTGCCAGTAGTCCACCCCAGAGCACAGATACGCAGTATTTT.

V is TRBV7-9 and J is TRBJ1-5, with 10 bases lining up with TRBD1. The CDR3 consists of 16 residues. The germline gives CDR1 SEHNR, CDR2 FQNEAQ (reference sequence). Trimming at V came to 5 bases and at J to 7 bases, leaving 11 bases not matched to a gene. CDR3 DNA sequence: TGTGCCAGCAGCCCCTTGACAGGGGGCGCGGGACAGCCCCAGCATTTT. It specifies CASSPLTGGAGQPQHF.

In its sample, this clone was seen a few times. The chain combines TRBV9 with TRBJ2-1, with TRBD1 matching 9 bases. After removal of 5 bases from V and 12 bases from J, the junction contained 12 bases not matched to a gene. Germline lookup yields CDR1 SGDLS and CDR2 YYNGEE. This CDR3 spans 14 amino acids. CDR3 bases: TGTGCCAGCAGTGGTACGGGACAGGGAGTAGGGCAGTTCTTC. Amino acid sequence: CASSGTGQGVGQFF.

V and J are TRBV4-3 and TRBJ2-7; 9 bases agree with TRBD2. The ends lost 4 bases at V and 1 base at J; junction bases unmatched: 5. The length of the CDR3 is 15 residues. Germline V gene data show CDR1 as LGHNA and CDR2 as YSLEER. CDR3 sequence: CASSLQREVSYEQYF. DNA for the CDR3: TGCGCCAGCAGCCTCCAGCGGGAGGTATCCTACGAGCAGTACTTC.

The CDR3 nucleotides read TGTGCCAGCAGCTCCGGGAATAGAAACACCATATATTTT. Its protein product is CASSSGNRNTIYF. V and J are TRBV28 and TRBJ1-3; D gene ambiguous. V gave up 6 bases and J gave up 5 bases, with 11 bases separating them. CDR1 is MDHEN and CDR2 is SYDVKM in the germline V gene. This CDR3 has 13 amino acids.

This chain connects TRBV9 to TRBJ2-7; 9 nucleotides match TRBD2. The CDR3 contains 15 residues. Germline-derived CDR1 and CDR2 are SGDLS and YYNGEE. V lost 1 base, J lost 7 bases, and 9 bases stayed unmatched. The chain's CDR3 is CASSVRVAGVGEQYF. CDR3 DNA sequence: TGTGCCAGCAGCGTACGGGTAGCGGGAGTGGGTGAGCAGTACTTC.

This clone has just a few counts. The rearrangement links TRBV5-1 to TRBJ2-1; D unclear. There are 14 residues in the CDR3. CDR1 SGHRS and CDR2 YFSETQ come from the germline V gene. The V and J ends lost 4 bases and 1 base respectively, with 9 bases between them. The CDR3 spells CASSLPESYNEQFF. The CDR3 nucleotides are TGCGCCAGCAGCCTACCGGAGTCCTACAATGAGCAGTTCTTC.

This clone was picked up a small number of times. This sample also contains other DNA sequences that code for the same CDR3. The V gene is TRBV28, the J gene TRBJ1-2; D not resolved. V lost 6 bases and J 2 bases, leaving 7 bases between the germline ends. Germline CDR1 is MDHEN and CDR2 is SYDVKM. The CDR3 loop spans 12 amino acids. The CDR3 loop reads CASSLSNYGYTF. CDR3 DNA: TGTGCCAGCAGCCTATCCAACTATGGCTACACCTTC.

The rearrangement uses TRBV18 and TRBJ2-7; 11 bases are a match to TRBD1. The V gene's germline CDR1 is KGHSH and CDR2 LQKENI. V was clipped by 6 bases and J by 3 bases; unmatched bases: 4. This CDR3 contains 14 residues. The CDR3 loop reads CASSWTGGNYEQYF. CDR3 in DNA: TGTGCCAGCTCTTGGACAGGGGGCAACTACGAGCAGTACTTC.

In this sample, this clone turned up a few times. The J gene is TRBJ2-7, the V gene TRBV28; TRBD1 agrees at 9 bases. The germline CDR1 and CDR2 sequences are MDHEN and SYDVKM. The CDR3 runs to 13 residues. The V and J ends lost 11 bases and 1 base, in that order; junction bases with no gene match: 6. The CDR3 region is CALQGAQSYEQYF. The CDR3 region has the DNA TGTGCCTTACAGGGGGCGCAATCCTACGAGCAGTACTTC.

The sample holds a few counts of this clone. The V and J genes are TRBV6-6 and TRBJ2-7, with D possibly being TRBD1 (6 bases). The germline CDR1 and CDR2 sequences are MNHNY and SVGAGI (reference sequence). The CDR3 extends over 14 amino acids. V shed 2 bases and J shed 2 bases, with 10 bases lying between them. DNA of the CDR3: TGTGCCAGCAGTTACAGCCAGGGGACCTACGAGCAGTACTTC. Amino acid sequence: CASSYSQGTYEQYF.

This clone was seen more than once but under ten times. This chain links TRBV2 with TRBJ1-1; D gene unclear. V lost 6 bases and J 7 bases, leaving 15 bases between the germline ends. In germline, CDR1 is SNHLY, CDR2 FYNNEI. There are 13 residues in the CDR3. Here the CDR3 DNA reads TGTGCCAGCAGGGCCGATGGCCCCCTTGAAGCTTTCTTT. It is translated as CASRADGPLEAFF.

The chain combines TRBV27 with TRBJ2-2, with D perhaps matching TRBD1 (5 bases). The V and J ends lost 6 bases and 0 bases respectively, with 8 bases between them. The CDR3 is 14 residues long. CDR1 is MNHEY and CDR2 is SMNVEV in the germline V gene (reference sequence). The CDR3 nucleotides read TGTGCCAGCAGAAGGGGATCGAACACCGGGGAGCTGTTTTTT. It is translated as CASRRGSNTGELFF.

In nucleotides, the CDR3 is TGTGCCAGCAGCCAAGTCCGGGGTAACGGTGAAGCTTTCTTT. Translated: CASSQVRGNGEAFF. The chain joins TRBV14 to TRBJ1-1, with D unclear. The germline CDR1 and CDR2 sequences are SGHDN and FVKESK. The CDR3 runs 14 residues. Trimming removed 1 base from V and 7 bases from J, with 13 bases in between.

The chain uses TRBV4-1 and TRBJ2-6; 8 bases are shared with TRBD2. Germline CDR1 and CDR2: MGHRA and YSYEKL. The CDR3 has 15 residues. Losses at the gene ends were 4 bases for V and 2 bases for J; bases not matched to a gene: 1. The CDR3 coding sequence is TGCGCCAGCAGCCGCGGGAGGCCTGGGGCCAACGTCCTGACTTTC. This codes for CASSRGRPGANVLTF.

This clone was found a few times. The chain has TRBV30 and TRBJ2-1, with 10 bases matching TRBD2. V shed 5 bases and J 9 bases; nucleotides not matched to a gene: 13. Germline CDR1 GTSNPN, CDR2 SVGIG (reference sequence). This CDR3 has 15 residues. CDR3 sequence reads: CAWDASASGSSEQFF. The CDR3 DNA sequence: TGTGCCTGGGACGCTAGCGCTAGCGGGAGTTCTGAGCAGTTCTTC.

This clone has just a few counts. This chain uses TRBV5-1 with TRBJ2-7, with TRBD1 matching over 9 bases. With V trimmed by 4 bases and J by 5 bases, 10 bases remained unmatched. CDR3 length: 15 residues. The V gene's germline CDR1 is SGHRS and CDR2 YFSETQ. CDR3 amino acids: CASSPSGTGQHEQYF. The CDR3 DNA reads as TGCGCCAGCAGCCCGTCCGGGACAGGGCAGCACGAGCAGTACTTC.

The V gene is TRBV5-1, the J gene TRBJ2-7; 12 bases line up with TRBD2. The CDR3 extends over 14 amino acids. V dropped 6 bases and J dropped 7; count of bases not matched to a gene: 8. Germline V gene sequence: CDR1 SGHRS, CDR2 YFSETQ. CDR3 sequence: CASKATSGGVEQYF. In DNA form, the CDR3 reads TGCGCCAGCAAGGCGACTAGCGGGGGCGTTGAGCAGTACTTC.

This clone was detected only a few times. Other DNA sequences within the sample encode an identical CDR3. The genes are TRBV28 and TRBJ1-5, with D uncertain. The germline V gene encodes CDR1 MDHEN and CDR2 SYDVKM. Trimming removed 6 bases from V and 2 bases from J, with 8 bases in between. The CDR3 is made up of 13 amino acids. CDR3: CASRSDRNQPQHF. The CDR3 DNA is TGTGCCAGCAGGAGTGATCGCAATCAGCCCCAGCATTTT.

The chain joins TRBV30 to TRBJ2-3, with 8 nucleotides matching TRBD1. The CDR3 contains 14 residues. Trimming took 1 base from V and 1 from J; bases not matched to a gene: 1. Germline assignment: CDR1 GTSNPN and CDR2 SVGIG (reference sequence). The CDR3 here is CAWSGQGRTDTQYF. In DNA form, the CDR3 reads TGTGCCTGGAGTGGACAGGGGCGCACAGATACGCAGTATTTT.

This clone was seen a handful of times. V usage is TRBV9 and J usage is TRBJ1-4, with TRBD1 matching over 9 bases. Unmatched junction bases numbered 3, after V lost 4 bases and J lost 5 bases. This CDR3 has 14 amino acids. The germline gives CDR1 SGDLS, CDR2 YYNGEE. The DNA for the CDR3 is TGTGCCAGCAGCACCGGACAGGGGAATGAAAAACTGTTTTTT. It translates to CASSTGQGNEKLFF.

The CDR3 protein is CASRRQGDYGYTF. In DNA, the CDR3 is TGCGCCAGCAGGAGACAGGGAGACTATGGCTACACCTTC. The chain combines TRBV4-1 with TRBJ1-2; 7 nucleotides align to TRBD1. Unmatched junction bases numbered 4, after V lost 6 bases and J lost 3 bases. In germline, CDR1 is MGHRA, CDR2 YSYEKL. The CDR3 is made up of 13 amino acids.

This chain uses TRBV5-1 with TRBJ2-5; 9 bases are a match to TRBD1. Germline V gives CDR1 SGHRS, CDR2 YFSETQ. V dropped 3 bases and J dropped 2; count of bases not matched to a gene: 8. This CDR3 region has 16 residues. This CDR3 reads CASSYTGGSWQETQYF. In DNA, the CDR3 is TGCGCCAGCAGCTATACAGGGGGCTCATGGCAAGAGACCCAGTACTTC.

This clone was recorded a few times. The J gene is TRBJ1-2, the V gene TRBV4-2, with TRBD1 as a possible D gene (5 bases). CDR3 length equals 16 residues. Trimming left V 1 base short and J 6 bases short, with 18 bases between. Per the germline V gene, CDR1 is LGHNA and CDR2 is YNFKEQ. The chain's CDR3 is CASSQGTGTLYDGYTF. CDR3 coding DNA: TGTGCCAGCAGCCAAGGAACAGGAACTCTATACGATGGCTACACCTTC.